This TCR beta chain came from a study of T cell responses to AZD1222 COVID-19 vaccine. The germline V gene encodes CDR1 KGHSH and CDR2 LQKENI. V was clipped by 2 bases and J by 0 bases, with 13 bases between them. CDR3 size: 17 residues. The assay was immunoSEQ multiplex PCR, and TCRdb's table has in-frame clones only and misses some. The sample comprises fewer than 120,000 clones, 92% of which are singletons, and 7.8% rests with the top ten. This sequence originates from an adult in good health. Sequences were derived from peripheral blood, sampled on day 0 of AZD1222 vaccination. The V call is TRBV18, the J call TRBJ1-4; perhaps TRBD1 as D (5 bases). The CDR3 DNA is TGTGCCAGCTCACCATTTGCTGCGGGGGCAACTAATGAAAAACTGTTTTTT. Its translation is CASSPFAAGATNEKLFF.